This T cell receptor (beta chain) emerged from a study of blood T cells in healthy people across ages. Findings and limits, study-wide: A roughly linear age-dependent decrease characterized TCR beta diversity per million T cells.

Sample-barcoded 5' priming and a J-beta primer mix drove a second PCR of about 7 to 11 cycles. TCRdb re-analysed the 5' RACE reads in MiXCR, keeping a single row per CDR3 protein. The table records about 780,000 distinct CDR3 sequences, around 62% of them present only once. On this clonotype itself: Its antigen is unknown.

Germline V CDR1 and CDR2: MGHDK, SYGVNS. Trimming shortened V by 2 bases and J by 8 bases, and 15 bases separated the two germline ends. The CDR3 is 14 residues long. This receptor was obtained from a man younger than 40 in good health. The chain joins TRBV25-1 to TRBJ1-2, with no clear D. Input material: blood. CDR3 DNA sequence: TGTGCCAGCAGTGAAGGGTCTGCTGTGCGGGGCTACACCTTC. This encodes CASSEGSAVRGYTF.